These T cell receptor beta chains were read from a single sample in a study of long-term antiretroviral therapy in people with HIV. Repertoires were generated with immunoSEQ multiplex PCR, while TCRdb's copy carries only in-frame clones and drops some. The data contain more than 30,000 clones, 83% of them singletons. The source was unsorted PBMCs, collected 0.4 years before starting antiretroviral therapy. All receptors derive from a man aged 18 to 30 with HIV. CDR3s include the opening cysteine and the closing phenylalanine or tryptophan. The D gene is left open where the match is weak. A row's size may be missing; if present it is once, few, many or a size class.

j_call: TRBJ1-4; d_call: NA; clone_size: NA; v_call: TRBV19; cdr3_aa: CASSTVPPNEKLFF; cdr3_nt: TGTGCCAGTAGTACGGTCCCTCCCAATGAAAAACTGTTTTTT
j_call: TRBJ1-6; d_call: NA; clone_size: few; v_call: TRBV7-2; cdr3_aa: CASSPRRAQNSPLHF; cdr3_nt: TGTGCCAGCAGCCCCCGGCGGGCCCAAAATTCACCCCTCCACTTT
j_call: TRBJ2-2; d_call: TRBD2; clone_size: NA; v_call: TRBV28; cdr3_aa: CASSLGGGLENTGELFF; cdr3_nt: TGTGCCAGCAGTTTGGGGGGGGGACTCGAAAACACCGGGGAGCTGTTTTTT
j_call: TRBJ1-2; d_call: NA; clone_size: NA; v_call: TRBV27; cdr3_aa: CASSLSGRHGYTF; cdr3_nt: TGTGCCAGCAGTTTATCGGGCAGGCATGGCTACACCTTC
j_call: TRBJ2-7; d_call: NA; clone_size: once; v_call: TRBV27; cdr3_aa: CASSSDEKSYEQYF; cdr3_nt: TGTGCCAGCAGTTCGGACGAAAAATCCTACGAGCAGTACTTC
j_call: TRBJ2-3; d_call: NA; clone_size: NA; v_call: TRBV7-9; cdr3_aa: CASSFDTRTDTQYF; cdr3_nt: TGTGCCAGCAGCTTTGACACACGCACAGATACGCAGTATTTT
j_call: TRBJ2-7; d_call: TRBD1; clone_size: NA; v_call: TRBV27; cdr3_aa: CASSLSGTVYEQYF; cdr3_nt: TGTGCCAGCAGTTTATCCGGGACAGTCTACGAGCAGTACTTC
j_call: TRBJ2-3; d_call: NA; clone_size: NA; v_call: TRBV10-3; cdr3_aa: CAISGQSSTDTQYF; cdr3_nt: TGTGCCATCAGTGGACAGTCTAGCACAGATACGCAGTATTTT
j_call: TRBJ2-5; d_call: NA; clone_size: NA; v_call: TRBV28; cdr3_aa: CASSLRRAQYF; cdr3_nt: TGTGCCAGCAGTTTAAGGAGGGCCCAGTACTTC
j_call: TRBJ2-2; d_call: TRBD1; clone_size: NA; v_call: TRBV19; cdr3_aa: CASSSGRDRVYTGELFF; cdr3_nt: TGTGCCAGTAGTTCGGGCCGGGACAGGGTGTACACCGGGGAGCTGTTTTTT
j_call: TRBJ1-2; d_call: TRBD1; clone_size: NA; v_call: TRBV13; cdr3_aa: CASSLGQGSGYTF; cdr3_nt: TGTGCCAGCAGCTTGGGACAGGGCAGTGGCTACACCTTC
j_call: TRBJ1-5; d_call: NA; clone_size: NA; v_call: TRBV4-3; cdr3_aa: CASSAHRDSNQPQHF; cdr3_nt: TGCGCCAGCAGCGCCCACAGAGATAGCAATCAGCCCCAGCATTTT
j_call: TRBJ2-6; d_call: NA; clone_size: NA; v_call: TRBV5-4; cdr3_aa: CASSLGLAGPGANVLTF; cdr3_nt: TGTGCCAGCAGCTTGGGTCTGGCGGGGCCTGGGGCCAACGTCCTGACTTTC
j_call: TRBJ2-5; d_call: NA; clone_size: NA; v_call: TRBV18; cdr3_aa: CASSPPGGIGGGETQYF; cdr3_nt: TGTGCCAGCTCACCCCCTGGCGGGATAGGGGGCGGAGAGACCCAGTACTTC
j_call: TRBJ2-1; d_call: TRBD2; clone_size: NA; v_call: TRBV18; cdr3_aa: CASSPTGRGREQFF; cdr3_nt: TGTGCCAGCTCACCTACAGGGCGCGGGAGGGAGCAGTTCTTC
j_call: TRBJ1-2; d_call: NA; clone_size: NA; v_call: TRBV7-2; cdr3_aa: CASSTRWAANYGYTF; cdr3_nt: TGTGCCAGCAGCACCCGGTGGGCGGCGAACTATGGCTACACCTTC
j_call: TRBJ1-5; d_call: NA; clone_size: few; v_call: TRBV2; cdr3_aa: CASDEFSNQPQHF; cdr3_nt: TGTGCCAGCGACGAGTTTAGCAATCAGCCCCAGCATTTT
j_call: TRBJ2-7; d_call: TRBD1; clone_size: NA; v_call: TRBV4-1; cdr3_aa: CASSESGTGSYEQYF; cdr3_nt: TGCGCCAGCAGCGAATCCGGGACAGGGTCCTACGAGCAGTACTTC
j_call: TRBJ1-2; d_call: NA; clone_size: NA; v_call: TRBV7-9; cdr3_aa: CASSLSGQVYGYTF; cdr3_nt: TGTGCCAGCAGCTTATCCGGGCAGGTCTATGGCTACACCTTC
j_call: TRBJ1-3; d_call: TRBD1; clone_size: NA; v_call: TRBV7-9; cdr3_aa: CASSQWGGGLGNTIYF; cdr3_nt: TGTGCCAGCAGCCAGTGGGGAGGGGGCCTCGGAAACACCATATATTTT
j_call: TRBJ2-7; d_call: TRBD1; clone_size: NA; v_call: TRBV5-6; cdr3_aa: CASSMAVQGAVKQYF; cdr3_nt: TGTGCCAGCAGCATGGCGGTACAGGGGGCCGTCAAGCAGTACTTC
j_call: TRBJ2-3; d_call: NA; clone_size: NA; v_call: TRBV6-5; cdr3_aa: CASSYGARGKDTQYF; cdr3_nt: TGTGCCAGCAGTTACGGAGCCCGTGGGAAAGATACGCAGTATTTT
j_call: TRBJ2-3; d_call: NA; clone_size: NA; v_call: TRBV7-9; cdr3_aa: CASSLPWGLDTQYF; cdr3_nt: TGTGCCAGCAGCCTACCCTGGGGTCTCGATACGCAGTATTTT
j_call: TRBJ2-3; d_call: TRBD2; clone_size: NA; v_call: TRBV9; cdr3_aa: CASSAGLATYTDTQYF; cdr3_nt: TGTGCCAGCAGCGCGGGACTAGCGACTTACACAGATACGCAGTATTTT
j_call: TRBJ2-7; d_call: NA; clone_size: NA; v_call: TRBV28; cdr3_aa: CASSDPGSNYEQYF; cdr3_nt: TGTGCCAGCAGTGACCCTGGGAGTAACTACGAGCAGTACTTC
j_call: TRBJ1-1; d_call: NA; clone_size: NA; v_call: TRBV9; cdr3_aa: CASSVGVRVSDTEAFF; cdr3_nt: TGTGCCAGCAGCGTAGGCGTCCGGGTCTCGGACACTGAAGCTTTCTTT
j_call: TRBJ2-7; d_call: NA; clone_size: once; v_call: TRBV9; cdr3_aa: CASSGDNGEQYF; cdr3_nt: TGTGCCAGCAGCGGGGACAACGGGGAGCAGTACTTC
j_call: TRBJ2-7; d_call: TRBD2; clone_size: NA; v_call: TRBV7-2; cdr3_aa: CASSLRASGGDYEQYF; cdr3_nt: TGTGCCAGCAGCCTAAGGGCTAGCGGGGGGGATTACGAGCAGTACTTC
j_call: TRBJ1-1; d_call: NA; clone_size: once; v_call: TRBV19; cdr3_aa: CASSLDRVAEAFF; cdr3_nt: TGTGCCAGTAGCCTTGACCGAGTCGCTGAAGCTTTCTTT
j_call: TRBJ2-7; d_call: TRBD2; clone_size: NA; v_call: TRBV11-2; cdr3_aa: CASSPHPGGRSYEQYF; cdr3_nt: TGTGCCAGCAGCCCCCACCCCGGGGGGAGAAGTTACGAGCAGTACTTC
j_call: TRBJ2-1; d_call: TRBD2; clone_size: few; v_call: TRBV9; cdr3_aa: CASSVQATGTTSTPSSYNEQFF; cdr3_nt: TGTGCCAGCAGCGTACAGGCAACCGGGACTACTTCGACCCCTAGCTCCTACAATGAGCAGTTCTTC
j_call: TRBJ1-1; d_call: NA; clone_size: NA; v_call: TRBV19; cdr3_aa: CASSIRGDTEAFF; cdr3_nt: TGTGCCAGTAGTATAAGGGGGGACACTGAAGCTTTCTTT
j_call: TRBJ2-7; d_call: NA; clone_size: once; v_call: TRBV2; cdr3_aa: CATTRQVVDEQYF; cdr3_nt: TGTGCAACCACCCGACAGGTAGTCGACGAGCAGTACTTC
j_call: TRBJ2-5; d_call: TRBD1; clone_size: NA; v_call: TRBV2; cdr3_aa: CASSGLLQGAGTQYF; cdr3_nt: TGTGCCAGCAGTGGGCTTTTGCAGGGGGCCGGGACCCAGTACTTC
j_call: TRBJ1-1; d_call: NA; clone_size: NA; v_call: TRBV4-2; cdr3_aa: CASSPAGMNTEAFF; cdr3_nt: TGTGCCAGCAGCCCGGCGGGGATGAACACTGAAGCTTTCTTT
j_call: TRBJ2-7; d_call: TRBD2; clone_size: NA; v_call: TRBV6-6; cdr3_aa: CASTSRARGTYEQYF; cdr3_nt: TGTGCCAGCACCTCCAGGGCGCGGGGGACCTACGAGCAGTACTTC
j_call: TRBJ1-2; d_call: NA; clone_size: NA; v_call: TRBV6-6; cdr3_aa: CASSYSRIYGYTF; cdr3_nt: TGTGCCAGCAGTTACTCAAGAATCTATGGCTACACCTTC
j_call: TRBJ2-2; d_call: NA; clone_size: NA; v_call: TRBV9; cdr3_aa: CASSVGFWVGENTGELFF; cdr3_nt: TGTGCCAGCAGCGTAGGGTTTTGGGTCGGCGAGAACACCGGGGAGCTGTTTTTT
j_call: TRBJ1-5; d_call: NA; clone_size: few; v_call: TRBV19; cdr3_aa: CASKPARNGNQPQHF; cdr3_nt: TGTGCCAGTAAGCCAGCGCGTAATGGCAATCAGCCCCAGCATTTT
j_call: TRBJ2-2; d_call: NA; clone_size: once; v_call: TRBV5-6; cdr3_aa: CASSLAGASNTGELFF; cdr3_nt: TGTGCCAGCAGCTTGGCCGGGGCCTCGAACACCGGGGAGCTGTTTTTT
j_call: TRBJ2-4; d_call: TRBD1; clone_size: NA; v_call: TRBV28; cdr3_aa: CASSPHLRTGSLAKNIQYF; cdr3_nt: TGTGCCAGCAGCCCCCACCTACGGACAGGTTCACTAGCCAAAAACATTCAGTACTTC
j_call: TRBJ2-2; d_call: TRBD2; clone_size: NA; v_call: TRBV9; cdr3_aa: CASSGGAGGNTGELFF; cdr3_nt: TGTGCCAGCAGCGGTGGGGCGGGAGGGAACACCGGGGAGCTGTTTTTT
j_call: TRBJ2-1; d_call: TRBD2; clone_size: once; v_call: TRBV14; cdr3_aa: CASSQVRLAYNEQFF; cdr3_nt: TGTGCCAGCAGCCAAGTACGACTAGCTTACAATGAGCAGTTCTTC
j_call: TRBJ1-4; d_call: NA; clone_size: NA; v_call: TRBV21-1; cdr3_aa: CASSNRGAINEKLFF; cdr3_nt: TGTGCCAGCAGCAACAGGGGGGCGATTAATGAAAAACTGTTTTTT
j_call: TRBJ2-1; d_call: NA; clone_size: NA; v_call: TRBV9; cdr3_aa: CASSSAYNEQFF; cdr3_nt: TGTGCCAGCTCTTCGGCCTACAATGAGCAGTTCTTC
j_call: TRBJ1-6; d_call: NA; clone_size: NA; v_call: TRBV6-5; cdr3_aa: CASSSGSGTPNSPLHF; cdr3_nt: TGTGCCAGCAGTTCGGGCTCCGGGACACCTAATTCACCCCTCCACTTT
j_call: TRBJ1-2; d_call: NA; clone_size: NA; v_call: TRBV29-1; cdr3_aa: CSVERGFHGYTF; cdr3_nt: TGCAGCGTTGAAAGGGGGTTCCATGGCTACACCTTC
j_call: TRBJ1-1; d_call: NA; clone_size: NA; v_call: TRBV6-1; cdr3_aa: CASSEWGDTEAFF; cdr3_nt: TGTGCCAGCAGTGAGTGGGGGGACACTGAAGCTTTCTTT
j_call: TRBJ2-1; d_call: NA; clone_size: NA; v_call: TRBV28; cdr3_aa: CASKAPGRYNEQFF; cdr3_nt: TGTGCCAGCAAAGCCCCCGGCCGTTACAATGAGCAGTTCTTC
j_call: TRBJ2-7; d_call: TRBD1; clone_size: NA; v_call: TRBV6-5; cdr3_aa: CASSPTGWSPEQYF; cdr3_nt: TGTGCCAGCAGCCCGACAGGGTGGTCTCCCGAGCAGTACTTC
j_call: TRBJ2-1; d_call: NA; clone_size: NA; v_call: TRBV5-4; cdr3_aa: CASSLQPHEQFF; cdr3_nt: TGTGCCAGCAGCTTGCAACCCCATGAGCAGTTCTTC
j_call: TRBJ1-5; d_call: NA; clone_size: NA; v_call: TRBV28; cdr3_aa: CASSERVSNQPQHF; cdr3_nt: TGTGCCAGCAGCGAGAGGGTTAGCAATCAGCCCCAGCATTTT
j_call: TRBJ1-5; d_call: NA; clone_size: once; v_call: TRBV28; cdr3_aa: CASSSGFSTQPQHF; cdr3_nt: TGTGCCAGCAGTTCTGGGTTCTCTACTCAGCCCCAGCATTTT